This T cell receptor (beta chain) emerged from a study of human T cells and chemical hapten exposure. Germline-derived CDR1 and CDR2 are KGHSH and LQKENI. There are 15 residues in the CDR3. The V and J ends lost 5 bases and 5 bases, in that order; junction bases with no gene match: 9. Study-level findings and limits: Expanded TCR sets contained significantly more large CDR3 similarity clusters than controls. TCRs whose frequency exceeded 1 in 1000 remained the same following DPC sensitization.

TCRdb re-derived calls from the RACE reads in MiXCR, one entry per CDR3 protein. Among approximately 79,000 distinct CDR3 sequences listed, 10% were seen once. This clonotype was counted at least ten times. What it binds is unknown. The time point: patch test 1, 2 weeks after DPC sensitization. Described treatment: therapeutic diphenylcyclopropenone sensitization with weekly scalp DPC. Sequenced material: whole blood, taken in connection with sensitization to the hapten diphenylcyclopropenone (DPC). The TCR sequence derives from a woman aged 50 to 60 with alopecia areata. Some clones in this sample may be carry-over from other donors' samples. The rearrangement links TRBV18 to TRBJ2-1, with 7 bases that match TRBD2. CDR3 sequence: CASSTLAAPHNEQFF. The DNA for the CDR3 is TGTGCCAGCTCAACCCTAGCGGCCCCCCACAATGAGCAGTTCTTC.